This paragraph reports one T cell receptor beta chain. Its antigen is currently unknown. The V gene's germline CDR1 is LNHDA and CDR2 SQIVND (reference sequence). This CDR3 has 13 amino acids. V was shortened by 5 bases and J by 3 bases, with 11 bases between the two germline ends. Only in-frame clones appear in the TCRdb table, and some are missing; sequencing was by immunoSEQ multiplex PCR. The sample holds about 82,000 clones; around nine tenths are singletons and the top ten take over 0.6%. The source of the sample is a study of OX40 agonist ivuxolimab in advanced cancers. The overall study: Patients' therapy was ivuxolimab, an antibody that acts as an agonist of OX40 (CD134). Ivuxolimab was administered intravenously to patients at 0.01 to 10 mg/kg every 2 weeks. General study findings and limits: Certain nonresponding patients likewise had low normalized T-cell clonal expansion. CD4+ and CD8+ blood T cells expanded clonally by week 6 at 0.1 to 3.0 mg/kg.

The source material was CD4+ or CD8+ T cells sorted from blood, sampled in a trial of the OX40 agonist ivuxolimab. This sequence joins TRBV19 and TRBJ2-7; possibly TRBD1 for D (6 bases). This TCR was recovered from an adult with an advanced solid tumor such as melanoma, head and neck, liver or kidney cancer. Here the CDR3 DNA reads TGTGCCAGTAGTTCGGACAGCGGCTACGAGCAGTACTTC. Protein: CASSSDSGYEQYF.